The 15 T cell receptor beta chains reported below all come from one sample, sequenced in a study of shared clonotypes between healthy human individuals. Naive CD8 isolation took CD45RO-negative cells positively selected for CCR7 and excluded terminally differentiated effector memory CD45RA+ cells. TCRdb keeps only in-frame clones here, not all; method: immunoSEQ multiplex PCR. The data show about 2.2 million clones, with around 93% seen just once and over 1.5% held by the top ten. Sequenced sample: naive CD8+ T cells from PBMCs. The receptor set was obtained from a man between 18 and 29 years old in good health. Some clones in this sample may be carry-over from other donors' samples.

V gene TRBV19 combines with J gene TRBJ2-7, with D perhaps assigned TRBD1 or TRBD2 (5 bases each). The V and J ends lost 3 bases and 3 bases respectively, with 18 bases between them. The V gene's germline CDR1 is LNHDA and CDR2 SQIVND (reference sequence). This CDR3 contains 16 residues. The CDR3 reads CASSMGPGPWGYEQYF. In nucleotides, the CDR3 is TGTGCCAGTAGTATGGGACCGGGACCGTGGGGCTACGAGCAGTACTTC.

V is TRBV7-9 and J is TRBJ2-7; D perhaps matches TRBD2 (5 bases). CDR1 SEHNR and CDR2 FQNEAQ come from the germline V gene (reference sequence). V was shortened by 0 bases and J by 6 bases, with 12 bases between the two germline ends. The CDR3 covers 14 residues. CDR3 amino acids: CASSLALGEIEQYF. CDR3 nucleotide sequence: TGTGCCAGCAGCTTAGCGCTTGGGGAGATCGAGCAGTACTTC.

The chain links TRBV7-9 to TRBJ2-2, with 10 bases fitting TRBD2. Per the germline V gene, CDR1 is SEHNR and CDR2 is FQNEAQ (reference sequence). The CDR3 covers 16 residues. V shed 5 bases, J shed 2 bases, and the junction held 5 bases outside the gene matches. CDR3 loop: CASSARTSGNTGELFF. The DNA of the CDR3 is TGTGCCAGCAGCGCGCGGACTAGCGGCAACACCGGGGAGCTGTTTTTT.

The chain uses TRBV7-8 and TRBJ1-5, with D maybe TRBD1 (5 bases). Trimming pared 5 bases from V and 7 bases from J, leaving 15 bases between. CDR1 SGHVS and CDR2 FQNEAQ come from the germline V gene. The CDR3 length is 14 residues. The CDR3 protein is CASSPDRGGQPQHF. The DNA of the CDR3 is TGTGCCAGCAGCCCTGATAGGGGTGGGCAGCCCCAGCATTTT.

This clone showed up just a few times. V gene TRBV2 combines with J gene TRBJ1-1; 9 nucleotides align to TRBD1. J gave up 1 base and V 10 bases, and 7 bases lay outside the gene matches. From germline, CDR1 is SNHLY and CDR2 FYNNEI. This CDR3 comprises 14 residues. The CDR3 DNA sequence: TGTGCCACCGGACAGGGGAGAGGGAACACTGAAGCTTTCTTT. As protein: CATGQGRGNTEAFF.

On this clone: The same CDR3 is also encoded by other DNA sequences in this sample. The chain carries TRBV19 and TRBJ1-2, with 8 bases identical to TRBD1. V was clipped by 1 base and J by 5 bases; unmatched bases: 0. Germline loops: CDR1 LNHDA, CDR2 SQIVND (reference sequence). The CDR3 runs 13 residues. CDR3 sequence: CASSIGTGYGYTF. In DNA form, the CDR3 reads TGTGCCAGTAGTATAGGGACAGGGTATGGCTACACCTTC.

This chain joins TRBV7-6 and TRBJ1-4, with D possibly TRBD1 on 5 matching bases. This CDR3 is built from 14 residues. V was clipped by 4 bases and J by 7 bases, with 13 bases between them. Germline CDR1 and CDR2: SGHVS and FNYEAQ. CDR3 in DNA: TGTGCCAGCAGCTCGGGACCGACTGCTGAAAAACTGTTTTTT. Protein sequence: CASSSGPTAEKLFF.

This clone came up once. The V and J genes are TRBV7-9 and TRBJ2-7, with D possibly TRBD1 on 5 matching bases. Between the trimmed V and J ends, which lost 4 bases and 2 bases, there was a span of 12 bases. Germline CDR1 and CDR2: SEHNR and FQNEAQ (reference sequence). There are 14 residues in the CDR3. The CDR3 loop is CASSSLGVPYEQYF. The CDR3 nucleotides are TGTGCCAGCAGCTCCTTAGGGGTGCCCTACGAGCAGTACTTC.

The chain uses TRBV28 and TRBJ1-4, with a tentative D call TRBD1 (5 bases). Deletions cut 5 bases from V and 5 bases from J, with 18 bases between. Germline-derived CDR1 and CDR2 are MDHEN and SYDVKM. CDR3 length equals 16 residues. The CDR3 DNA reads TGTGCCAGCAGTCCCCTCCATGGGGACCTAAATGAAAAACTGTTTTTT. Encoded protein: CASSPLHGDLNEKLFF. The entire variable domain, with the rest obtained from reference TRBV28 and TRBJ1-4, is as follows: DVKVTQSSRYLVKRTGEKVFLECVQDMDHENMFWYRQDPGLGLRLIYFSYDVKMKEKGDIPEGYSVSREKKERFSLILESASTNQTSMYLCASSPLHGDLNEKLFFGSGTQLSVL.

The rearrangement joins TRBV27 to TRBJ2-2; 7 nucleotides line up with TRBD1. Germline loops: CDR1 MNHEY, CDR2 SMNVEV (reference sequence). With V trimmed by 6 bases and J by 11 bases, 6 bases remained unmatched. The CDR3 covers 12 residues. CDR3: CASRPGTAELFF. CDR3 DNA: TGTGCCAGCAGACCCGGGACAGCAGAGCTGTTTTTT.

This clone came up once. The chain's CDR3 is CASSLVGTGSYEQYF. As DNA, the CDR3 is TGTGCCAGCAGCTTGGTGGGGACAGGGTCCTACGAGCAGTACTTC. The rearrangement uses TRBV5-6 and TRBJ2-7; 9 positions agree with TRBD1. The CDR3 is made up of 15 amino acids. V lost 0 bases, J lost 1 base, and 2 bases stayed unmatched. Germline CDR1 SGHDT, CDR2 YYEEEE.

J is TRBJ2-7 and V is TRBV11-2, with TRBD1 matching over 8 bases. The V gene end was trimmed by 0 bases and the J gene end by 2 bases; junction bases not matched to a gene: 6. Germline V gene sequence: CDR1 SGHAT, CDR2 FQNNGV. The CDR3 sequence is 16 residues long. The DNA of the CDR3 is TGTGCCAGCAGCTTAGAGGTGAGGACAGGGCCCTACGAGCAGTACTTC. This translates into CASSLEVRTGPYEQYF.

This chain connects TRBV6-1 to TRBJ2-1; D is possibly TRBD1 (6 bases). Per germline, CDR1 MNHNS and CDR2 SASEGT. CDR3 length: 14 amino acids. Trimming removed 7 bases at V and 4 bases at J, with 14 bases between. The CDR3, as DNA: TGTGCCAGCACCCTAAGGGGGACGTACAATGAGCAGTTCTTC. This sequence encodes CASTLRGTYNEQFF.

In DNA, the CDR3 is TGTGCCAGCAGAGACAGGGGGAACGCAGATACGCAGTATTTT. Translating it yields CASRDRGNADTQYF. The gene calls are TRBV2 and TRBJ2-3, with 9 positions matching TRBD1. Losses at the gene ends were 6 bases for V and 4 bases for J; bases not matched to a gene: 5. Looked up from germline, CDR1 is SNHLY and CDR2 is FYNNEI. This CDR3 is 14 amino acids long. Full variable domain (rest looked up from reference TRBV2 and TRBJ2-3): EPEVTQTPSHQVTQMGQEVILRCVPISNHLYFYWYRQILGQKVEFLVSFYNNEISEKSEIFDDQFSVERPDGSNFTLKIRSTKLEDSAMYFCASRDRGNADTQYFGPGTRLTVL.

The gene calls are TRBV27 and TRBJ2-7, with D tentatively TRBD1 (6 bases). The germline V and J ends were trimmed by 2 bases and 2 bases, with 16 bases remaining between them. The CDR3 totals 16 residues. CDR1 is MNHEY, CDR2 SMNVEV, per germline (reference sequence). CDR3 bases: TGTGCCAGCAGTTTAAAATCCGGGACATCGACCTACGAGCAGTACTTC. Translating gives CASSLKSGTSTYEQYF.